This T cell receptor (beta chain) was captured in a study of T cell responses to AZD1222 COVID-19 vaccine. Germline values: CDR1 SGDLS, CDR2 YYNGEE. CDR3 size: 14 residues. V lost 0 bases and J lost 4, with 11 bases in between. This clone has only one observation. Other DNA sequences in this specimen translate into the identical CDR3. Assay used: immunoSEQ multiplex PCR; TCRdb lists only in-frame clones, some missing. The table has 140,000 to 150,000 clones, roughly nine tenths seen once; the top ten hold around 7.6%. Here the sequenced sample was peripheral blood, taken 28 days after the second dose of the MenACWY control vaccine. V gene TRBV9 combines with J gene TRBJ2-7; D assignment may be TRBD1 or TRBD2 (5 bases each). The clonotype was recovered from an adult who received the MenACWY meningococcal vaccine as a control. The CDR3 bases are TGTGCCAGCAGCGTAGCTACTGGGGGATACGAGCAGTACTTC. Encoded protein: CASSVATGGYEQYF.